A single sample gave rise to the 22 T cell receptor beta chains below, sequenced in a study of identical twins. MiXCR, run by TCRdb on the 5' RACE reads, gives a single entry per CDR3 protein. The data show 700,000 or so distinct CDR3 sequences, with around 8.6% seen just once and roughly 0.9% held by the top ten. These sequences were also reported in another study, on yellow fever vaccine responses in identical twins.

Sequenced input: PBMCs. These receptors originate from a young woman in good health.

V gene TRBV28 combines with J gene TRBJ2-7, with 7 bases lining up with TRBD2. From germline, CDR1 is MDHEN and CDR2 SYDVKM. Losses at the gene ends were 7 bases for V and 5 bases for J; bases not matched to a gene: 8. The CDR3 consists of 13 residues. In DNA, the CDR3 is TGTGCCAGCACCGGGCGGGGGATCAACGAGCAGTACTTC. Protein: CASTGRGINEQYF.

V usage is TRBV6-5 and J usage is TRBJ2-2; TRBD2 aligns across 7 bases. The length of the CDR3 is 15 residues. In germline, CDR1 is MNHEY, CDR2 SVGAGI. The V and J ends lost 1 base and 6 bases, in that order; junction bases with no gene match: 5. The CDR3 nucleotides are TGTGCCAGCAGTTACTTGGGGGGGGTTCCCGGGGAGCTGTTTTTT. As protein: CASSYLGGVPGELFF.

A few counts support this clonotype. This chain uses TRBV20-1 with TRBJ2-7; D perhaps matches TRBD1 (6 bases). Germline CDR1 and CDR2: DFQATT and SNEGSKA (reference sequence). Trimming pared 0 bases from V and 4 bases from J, leaving 16 bases between. The CDR3 consists of 15 residues. CDR3 DNA sequence: TGCAGTGCTAGAGATTGGGACCGAGACAGGTACGAGCAGTACTTC. Amino acid sequence: CSARDWDRDRYEQYF.

This clonotype showed up many times. The V gene is TRBV11-2, the J gene TRBJ2-7; D is uncertain. Germline CDR1 and CDR2: SGHAT and FQNNGV. This CDR3 comprises 15 residues. V was pared by 1 base and J by 3 bases, with 13 bases between. CDR3: CASSLAGGESYEQYF. In DNA form, the CDR3 reads TGTGCCAGCAGCTTAGCCGGTGGGGAAAGCTACGAGCAGTACTTC.

This clonotype was observed a few times. The chain uses TRBV7-9 and TRBJ1-4; D might be TRBD1 (5 bases). CDR1 and CDR2 (germline): SEHNR, FQNEAQ (reference sequence). This CDR3 region has 16 residues. Trimming left V 5 bases short and J 0 bases short, with 13 bases between. Here the CDR3 DNA reads TGTGCCAGCAGCCCGGGGACCCTTGCAACTAATGAAAAACTGTTTTTT. It specifies CASSPGTLATNEKLFF.

V usage is TRBV12-3 or TRBV12-4 and J usage is TRBJ2-1, with 8 bases matching TRBD2. The CDR3 has 15 residues. V shed 11 bases and J 0 bases; nucleotides not matched to a gene: 9. The CDR3 DNA follows: TGTGCCGCCGCGGGGGGCGAAAGCTCCTACAATGAGCAGTTCTTC. As protein: CAAAGGESSYNEQFF.

There are many counts of this clonotype. The chain is built from TRBV28 and TRBJ1-4; D gene unclear. The CDR3 totals 15 residues. Deletions cut 4 bases from V and 0 bases from J, with 9 bases between. Germline CDR1 and CDR2: MDHEN and SYDVKM. CDR3 bases: TGTGCCAGCAGTTCCAATGACGCAACTAATGAAAAACTGTTTTTT. Its protein product is CASSSNDATNEKLFF.

This rearrangement joins TRBV11-2 to TRBJ2-1; D is unresolved. Germline V lookup: CDR1 SGHAT, CDR2 FQNNGV. The V and J ends lost 4 bases and 10 bases respectively, with 8 bases between them. The CDR3 runs 11 residues. The CDR3 DNA reads as TGTGCCAGCAGCTCCGCCTTAGAGCAGTTCTTC. It specifies CASSSALEQFF. Full variable domain (missing parts from reference TRBV11-2 and TRBJ2-1): EAGVAQSPRYKIIEKRQSVAFWCNPISGHATLYWYQQILGQGPKLLIQFQNNGVVDDSQLPKDRFSAERLKGVDSTLKIQPAKLEDSAVYLCASSSALEQFFGPGTRLTVL.

The chain has TRBV7-9 and TRBJ2-3, with 8 bases fitting TRBD2. The CDR3 sequence is 17 residues long. V lost 5 bases and J lost 6; bases outside the gene matches: 16. Germline loops: CDR1 SEHNR, CDR2 FQNEAQ (reference sequence). The CDR3 nucleotides read TGTGCCAGCAGCCCGGGGTCTGGTGCGGGAGGACCCGATACGCAGTATTTT. Protein sequence: CASSPGSGAGGPDTQYF.

This clonotype turned up a few times. The chain recombines TRBV3-1 with TRBJ2-3; 8 bases agree with TRBD1. V was pared by 3 bases and J by 3 bases, with 17 bases of the junction left unmatched. Per the germline V gene, CDR1 is LGHDT and CDR2 is YNNKEL (reference sequence). The length of the CDR3 is 19 residues. The CDR3 is CASSHPDREGIVGTDTQYF. CDR3 in DNA: TGTGCCAGCAGCCACCCGGACAGGGAAGGGATCGTAGGAACAGATACGCAGTATTTT.

The sample holds many counts of this clonotype. This chain links TRBV5-6 with TRBJ2-5, with 9 bases identical to TRBD1. This CDR3 is 17 amino acids long. Germline V CDR1 and CDR2: SGHDT, YYEEEE. V gave up 4 bases and J gave up 1 base; unmatched junction bases: 11. The CDR3 DNA is TGTGCCAGCAGCAACCCGTGGACAGGGGCAATCCAAGAGACCCAGTACTTC. Protein sequence: CASSNPWTGAIQETQYF.

This sequence joins TRBV28 and TRBJ1-1; a weak D match, TRBD1 (6 bases). Trimming removed 2 bases at V and 1 base at J, with 11 bases between. The germline V gene encodes CDR1 MDHEN and CDR2 SYDVKM. CDR3 length: 15 residues. The CDR3 sequence: CASSLRGGPNTEAFF. The CDR3 DNA sequence: TGTGCCAGCAGTTTAAGGGGGGGACCGAACACTGAAGCTTTCTTT.

This clonotype was seen at least ten times. The rearrangement uses TRBV10-3 and TRBJ2-7; D is ambiguous. V gave up 0 bases and J gave up 0 bases, with 6 bases separating them. This CDR3 has 14 residues. Germline loops: CDR1 ENHRY, CDR2 SYGVKD. CDR3 region: CAISESGNSYEQYF. For the CDR3, the DNA is TGTGCCATCAGTGAGTCCGGCAACTCCTACGAGCAGTACTTC.

This clonotype was found a few times. The chain carries TRBV7-9 and TRBJ1-1; TRBD1 aligns across 7 bases. There are 15 residues in the CDR3. Germline CDR1 reads SEHNR; CDR2 reads FQNEAQ (reference sequence). After removal of 0 bases from V and 5 bases from J, the junction contained 6 bases not matched to a gene. Written as DNA, the CDR3 is TGTGCCAGCAGCTTAGCTAGGGGGCGCAGGACTGAAGCTTTCTTT. It specifies CASSLARGRRTEAFF.

V gene TRBV11-2 combines with J gene TRBJ1-2; D is ambiguous. CDR1 SGHAT and CDR2 FQNNGV come from the germline V gene. This CDR3 is built from 16 residues. V lost 5 bases, J lost 8 bases, and 24 bases lay in between. CDR3 coding DNA: TGTGCCAGCAGCATGGACGGAAGGTCGGGGAGGAGCGGCTACACCTTC. It is translated as CASSMDGRSGRSGYTF.

This clonotype has just a few counts. The chain uses TRBV29-1 and TRBJ2-1, with TRBD2 matching over 10 bases. The V segment lost 6 bases and the J segment 5 bases; nucleotides outside the gene matches: 4. The CDR3 extends over 13 amino acids. Per germline, CDR1 SQVTM and CDR2 ANQGSEA. In nucleotides, the CDR3 is TGCAGCGTGGGACTAGCGTATAACAATGAGCAGTTCTTC. This gives the protein CSVGLAYNNEQFF.

The chain carries TRBV7-2 and TRBJ1-1; D may be TRBD1 (5 bases). This CDR3 is built from 16 residues. The germline V and J ends were trimmed by 3 bases and 3 bases, with 17 bases remaining between them. The germline V gene has CDR1 SGHTA and CDR2 FQGNSA. The CDR3 region is CASSLVSTGTDTEAFF. In DNA form, the CDR3 reads TGTGCCAGCAGCTTGGTGTCTACGGGGACCGACACTGAAGCTTTCTTT. The full variable domain, with the rest looked up from reference TRBV7-2 and TRBJ1-1, is GAGVSQSPSNKVTEKGKDVELRCDPISGHTALYWYRQSLGQGLEFLIYFQGNSAPDKSGLPSDRFSAERTGGSVSTLTIQRTQQEDSAVYLCASSLVSTGTDTEAFFGQGTRLTVV.

The J gene is TRBJ2-7, the V gene TRBV6-5; D gene uncertain. The CDR3 consists of 16 residues. V dropped 3 bases and J dropped 2 bases, with 17 bases sitting between them. The germline gives CDR1 MNHEY, CDR2 SVGAGI. CDR3 in amino acids: CASSYKRDLATYEQYF. The DNA for the CDR3 is TGTGCCAGCAGTTATAAGCGAGATCTGGCGACCTACGAGCAGTACTTC.

This clonotype has a handful of counts. This chain uses TRBV20-1 with TRBJ2-1, with TRBD2 identical over 8 bases. The CDR3 covers 14 residues. Looked up from germline, CDR1 is DFQATT and CDR2 is SNEGSKA (reference sequence). V was pared by 1 base and J by 6 bases, with 5 bases of the junction left unmatched. The CDR3 DNA follows: TGCAGTGCTAGAGTGGCGGGGGGCAGCAATGAGCAGTTCTTC. It is translated as CSARVAGGSNEQFF.

In its sample, this clonotype was seen a few times. This chain uses TRBV12-3 or TRBV12-4 with TRBJ2-6; TRBD2 aligns across 7 bases. The V and J ends lost 6 bases and 0 bases, in that order; junction bases with no gene match: 11. This CDR3 region has 18 residues. CDR3 loop: CASSPRSGLTSGANVLTF. For the CDR3, the DNA is TGTGCCAGCAGCCCAAGGTCGGGACTAACCTCTGGGGCCAACGTCCTGACTTTC.

The CDR3 loop is CAIRAGALGDRNEQFF. DNA of the CDR3: TGTGCCATCAGGGCGGGGGCCCTGGGGGATCGCAATGAGCAGTTCTTC. The chain combines TRBV10-3 with TRBJ2-1; perhaps TRBD2 as D (7 bases). CDR1 is ENHRY, CDR2 SYGVKD, per germline. The V end was cut by 6 bases, the J end by 6 bases, with 21 bases between. This CDR3 is built from 16 residues.

Many counts were recorded for this clonotype. The gene calls are TRBV20-1 and TRBJ2-1; the D gene is possibly TRBD2 (6 bases). This CDR3 has 16 residues. V shed 0 bases and J shed 8 bases, with 20 bases lying between them. The germline V gene has CDR1 DFQATT and CDR2 SNEGSKA (reference sequence). The CDR3 loop is CSARDFASSWGDEQFF. The CDR3 coding sequence is TGCAGTGCTAGAGATTTCGCTAGTAGTTGGGGGGATGAGCAGTTCTTC.